The clone carrying this TCR beta chain was detected only a few times. Its cognate antigen is unknown. The CDR3 contains 15 residues. Deletions cut 2 bases from V and 0 bases from J, with 8 bases between. CDR1 is ENHRY, CDR2 SYGVKD, per germline. The record originates from a study of identical twins. The study's findings and limits: Among monozygotic twins, out-of-frame TCR alpha sharing exceeded what models predicted. Weaker excess sharing between twins was seen in beta out-of-frame sequences.

Each CDR3 protein gets one entry after TCRdb re-called the 5' RACE reads with MiXCR. Of around 530,000 distinct CDR3 sequences listed, around 15% are singletons. This sample was also put to use in a study of yellow fever vaccine responses in identical twins.

The receptor comes from a young woman in good health. The sequenced sample consisted of CD4+ T cells sorted from blood. The chain uses TRBV10-3 and TRBJ1-5, with D hard to call. CDR3 residues: CAISEGGSSNQPQHF. CDR3 nucleotide sequence: TGTGCCATCAGTGAGGGAGGGTCTAGCAATCAGCCCCAGCATTTT.